The source of this TCR beta chain is a study of PD-L1 blockade in urothelial cancer. In germline, CDR1 is LNHDA, CDR2 SQIVND (reference sequence). This CDR3 has 14 residues. The germline V and J ends were trimmed by 4 bases and 1 base, with 10 bases remaining between them. Profiling relied on immunoSEQ multiplex PCR, and the TCRdb table lists in-frame clones only, not all of them. The sample records fewer than 75,000 clones, 80% to 90% being singletons. The sample was PBMCs, taken around atezolizumab (anti-PD-L1) treatment. This TCR was sampled from a man between 65 and 85 years old with urothelial cancer. The gene calls are TRBV19 and TRBJ1-2; no reliable D call. The CDR3 DNA follows: TGTGCCAGTAGTACGCGGGCAGGTAACTATGGCTACACCTTC. This gives the protein CASSTRAGNYGYTF.